The present T cell receptor (beta chain) was sequenced within a study of OX40 agonist ivuxolimab in advanced cancers. Repertoires were generated with immunoSEQ multiplex PCR, while TCRdb's copy carries only in-frame clones and drops some. The table has more than 85,000 clones, roughly 90% seen once. This CDR3 is 17 amino acids long. CDR1 and CDR2 from the germline V gene are MGHRA and YSYEKL. V lost 5 bases to trimming and J lost 5 bases, with 24 bases between them. The sequences come from CD4+ or CD8+ T cells sorted from blood, collected in a trial of the OX40 agonist ivuxolimab. This TCR was sampled from an adult with an advanced solid tumor such as melanoma, head and neck, liver or kidney cancer. This sequence joins TRBV4-1 and TRBJ1-2; TRBD1 might be the D (5 bases). The CDR3, as DNA: TGCGCCAGCAGCGGGAAGGACAATCCGGTTGACTTTTATGGCTACACCTTC. It encodes CASSGKDNPVDFYGYTF.